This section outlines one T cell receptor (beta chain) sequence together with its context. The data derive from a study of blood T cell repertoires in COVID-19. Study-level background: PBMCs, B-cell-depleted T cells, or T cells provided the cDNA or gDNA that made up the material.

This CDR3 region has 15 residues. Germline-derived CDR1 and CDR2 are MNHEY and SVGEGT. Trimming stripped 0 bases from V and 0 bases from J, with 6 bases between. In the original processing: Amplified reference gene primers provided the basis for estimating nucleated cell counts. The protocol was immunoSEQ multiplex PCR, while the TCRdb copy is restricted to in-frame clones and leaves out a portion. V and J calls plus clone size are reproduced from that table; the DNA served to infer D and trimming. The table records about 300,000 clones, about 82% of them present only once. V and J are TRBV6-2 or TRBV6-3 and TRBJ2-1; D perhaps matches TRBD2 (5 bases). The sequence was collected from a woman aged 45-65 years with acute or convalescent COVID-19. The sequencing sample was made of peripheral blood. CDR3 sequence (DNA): TGTGCCAGCAGTTACTCGCGGGCCTCCTACAATGAGCAGTTCTTC. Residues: CASSYSRASYNEQFF.